These 12 T cell receptor beta chains were all obtained from the same sample, sequenced in a study of T cells after yellow fever vaccination. TCRdb reanalysed the 5' RACE reads using MiXCR and keeps one entry per CDR3 protein. The sample yields around 340,000 distinct CDR3 sequences, around an eighth seen once. The source was CD4+ T cells sorted from PBMCs, collected 15 days after the yellow fever booster vaccination. These receptors originate from a man younger than 35 who received the YFV17D yellow fever vaccine.

This clonotype was counted at least ten times. The V and J genes are TRBV3-1 and TRBJ2-3; no clear D gene. Germline V gene sequence: CDR1 LGHDT, CDR2 YNNKEL (reference sequence). Trimming shortened V by 0 bases and J by 8 bases, and 3 bases separated the two germline ends. The CDR3 is made up of 11 amino acids. As DNA, the CDR3 is TGTGCCAGCAGCCAAGATTCTACGCAGTATTTT. It specifies CASSQDSTQYF.

This clonotype was seen a few times. Compared with germline, one end of the junction differs, possibly owing to a read error. The chain is built from TRBV7-7 and TRBJ2-3, with 8 bases matching TRBD2. CDR3 length: 16 amino acids. Looked up from germline, CDR1 is SSHAT and CDR2 is FNYEAQ (reference sequence). CDR3 DNA sequence: TGTGCTAGCAGCCAAGGACTAGCTCTCACCACAGATACGCAGTATTTT. Translation gives CASSQGLALTTDTQYF.

Only a few counts were recorded for this clonotype. This rearrangement joins TRBV12-3 or TRBV12-4 to TRBJ1-2, with a weak D call TRBD1 (5 bases). This CDR3 has 13 residues. Trimming removed 3 bases from V and 8 bases from J, with 13 bases in between. For the CDR3, the DNA is TGTGCCAGCAGTTTGAGGGGACCAGGGGGCTACACCTTC. Amino acids: CASSLRGPGGYTF.

The rearrangement joins TRBV7-2 to TRBJ1-5, with TRBD1 matching 11 bases. This CDR3 spans 15 amino acids. Trimming took 1 base from V and 6 from J; bases not matched to a gene: 2. Germline V lookup: CDR1 SGHTA, CDR2 FQGNSA. For the CDR3, the DNA is TGTGCCAGCAGCTTAGTTGGGACAGGGGGTCAGCCCCAGCATTTT. This sequence encodes CASSLVGTGGQPQHF.

V is TRBV20-1 and J is TRBJ1-6; D is possibly TRBD1 (5 bases). This CDR3 contains 15 residues. The V gene lost 6 bases and the J gene lost 8 bases, with 20 bases spanning the gap. Germline loops: CDR1 DFQATT, CDR2 SNEGSKA (reference sequence). Written as DNA, the CDR3 is TGCAGTGCGGCCACGGATCCAGGGAGGGATTCACCCCTCCACTTT. It specifies CSAATDPGRDSPLHF.

The chain is built from TRBV7-2 and TRBJ1-4; D might be TRBD1 (6 bases). CDR3 length: 16 residues. Trimming pared 5 bases from V and 8 bases from J, leaving 21 bases between. Germline V lookup: CDR1 SGHTA, CDR2 FQGNSA. CDR3 region: CASSLTSGGAVEKLFF. The CDR3 region has the DNA TGTGCCAGCAGCCTCACGTCGGGGGGGGCAGTCGAAAAACTGTTTTTT.

The chain employs TRBV12-3 or TRBV12-4 and TRBJ2-2; D unclear. The CDR3 has 14 amino acids. V lost 5 bases, J lost 0 bases, and 7 bases lay in between. CDR3 DNA: TGTGCCAGCAGTCAGGTCGCGAACACCGGGGAGCTGTTTTTT. Its translation: CASSQVANTGELFF.

Only a few counts were recorded for this clonotype. This chain joins TRBV5-5 and TRBJ2-7, with D perhaps TRBD2 (5 bases). Trimming took off 0 bases at V and 0 bases at J, with 13 bases between the two ends. The CDR3 is made up of 16 amino acids. Germline loops: CDR1 SGHKS, CDR2 YYEKEE (reference sequence). The CDR3 region is CASSLEGITSSYEQYV. In DNA, the CDR3 is TGTGCCAGCAGCTTGGAGGGTATCACTAGCTCCTACGAGCAGTACGTC.

This chain joins TRBV24-1 and TRBJ2-1; TRBD1 matches 10 bases. Germline CDR1 is KGHDR and CDR2 is SFDVKD. The CDR3 consists of 16 residues. Trimming took 3 bases from V and 7 from J; bases not matched to a gene: 8. CDR3 residues: CATSDQGQGNSNEQFF. In DNA form, the CDR3 reads TGTGCCACCAGTGATCAGGGACAGGGGAATAGTAATGAGCAGTTCTTC.

The V gene is TRBV29-1, the J gene TRBJ2-3; D unresolved. This CDR3 comprises 13 residues. Trimming took 4 bases from V and 2 from J, leaving 10 bases between them. Germline V gives CDR1 SQVTM, CDR2 ANQGSEA. Written as DNA, the CDR3 is TGCAGCGTTGCTCCCGGGCCCACAGATACGCAGTATTTT. Its protein is CSVAPGPTDTQYF.

This clonotype was observed a few times. The chain couples TRBV7-9 to TRBJ1-6; no definite D call. There are 16 residues in the CDR3. With 5 bases removed from V and 1 base from J, the gap between germline ends came to 12 bases. CDR1 is SEHNR, CDR2 FQNEAQ, per germline (reference sequence). The CDR3 DNA is TGTGCCAGCAGCGATGGGGTGGGTTCCTATAATTCACCCCTCCACTTT. Encoded protein: CASSDGVGSYNSPLHF.

The chain links TRBV27 to TRBJ2-6; no firm D call. The ends were cut back, 6 bases at V and 0 bases at J, with 6 bases in the middle. CDR1 and CDR2 from the germline V gene are MNHEY and SMNVEV (reference sequence). The CDR3 runs to 14 residues. The CDR3: CASRDLSGANVLTF. CDR3 nucleotides: TGTGCCAGCAGGGACCTCTCTGGGGCCAACGTCCTGACTTTC.